These T cell receptor beta chains were read from a single sample in a study of cytomegalovirus exposure and HLA in healthy donors. Sequencing used immunoSEQ multiplex PCR; TCRdb keeps in-frame clones, though not all of them. The sample records 150,000 to 200,000 clones, roughly 91% being singletons. The sequenced sample was PBMCs. Receptors were obtained from a man aged 18 to 29 in good health and CMV-seronegative. CDR3s include the opening cysteine and the closing phenylalanine or tryptophan. The D gene is left open where the match is weak. Only part of the rows carry a size: once, few, many, or a class if the clone is expanded.

TRBD1	TRBV5-4	NA	TRBJ1-2	TGTGCCAGCAGCCTTCGGACAGGGACTAACTATGGCTACACCTTC	CASSLRTGTNYGYTF
NA	TRBV29-1	few	TRBJ2-6	TGCAGCGTCTCCCGGGATACTGACTCTGGGGCCAACGTCCTGACTTTC	CSVSRDTDSGANVLTF
TRBD1	TRBV7-6	once	TRBJ1-2	TGTGCCAGCAGCCCGGACAGGGGGCAGGTTTATTATGGCTACACCTTC	CASSPDRGQVYYGYTF
NA	TRBV29-1	NA	TRBJ2-2	TGCAGCGCGAAACTAGAGACCAGGGAGCTGTTTTTT	CSAKLETRELFF
NA	TRBV27	NA	TRBJ1-5	TGTGCCAGCAGGGGGACACCGTATAGCAATCAGCCCCAGCATTTT	CASRGTPYSNQPQHF
NA	TRBV2	once	TRBJ1-3	TGTGCCAGCAGATCCACAGGGTCTGGAAACACCATATATTTT	CASRSTGSGNTIYF
TRBD1	TRBV10-2	NA	TRBJ1-1	TGCGCCAGCAGTGCGTCCAGGGGGTACACTGAAGCTTTCTTT	CASSASRGYTEAFF
TRBD1	TRBV25-1	once	TRBJ2-3	TGTGCCAGCAGTAACCCGGGACAGGGGGCACAAGATACGCAGTATTTT	CASSNPGQGAQDTQYF
NA	TRBV6-6	NA	TRBJ1-1	TGTGCCAGCAGTTACTCGAATCTTGCGGGGGCTGAAGCTTTCTTT	CASSYSNLAGAEAFF
NA	TRBV28	NA	TRBJ1-3	TGTGCCAGCAGGGCCTCTGGAAACACCATATATTTT	CASRASGNTIYF
TRBD1	TRBV10-3	NA	TRBJ2-7	TGTGCCATCAGATCGGGACAGGGCTACGAGCAGTACTTC	CAIRSGQGYEQYF
NA	TRBV27	NA	TRBJ2-2	TGTGCCAGCAGTTTGAGACGGGACGGGGAGCTGTTTTTT	CASSLRRDGELFF
TRBD1	TRBV25-1	NA	TRBJ1-4	TGTGCCAGCAGAGGAAGAGGGCAGGGGGTGGAAAAACTGTTTTTT	CASRGRGQGVEKLFF
TRBD1	TRBV6-5	NA	TRBJ1-2	TGTGCCAGCAAGCGACAGGGATTAGGGTATGGCTACACCTTC	CASKRQGLGYGYTF
TRBD1	TRBV11-1	NA	TRBJ1-4	TGTGCCAGCAGCGCACGACAGGGCGCTAATGAAAAACTGTTTTTT	CASSARQGANEKLFF
TRBD1	TRBV2	once	TRBJ1-5	TGTGCCAGCAGTGAACAGGGGGCATATCAGCCCCAGCATTTT	CASSEQGAYQPQHF
NA	TRBV6-5	NA	TRBJ2-6	TGTGCCAGCAGTTACGGAGGGGCTGGGGCCAACGTCCTGACTTTC	CASSYGGAGANVLTF
TRBD1	TRBV27	NA	TRBJ1-4	TGTGCCAGCAGGGTGACAGGGGCTAATGAAAAACTGTTTTTT	CASRVTGANEKLFF